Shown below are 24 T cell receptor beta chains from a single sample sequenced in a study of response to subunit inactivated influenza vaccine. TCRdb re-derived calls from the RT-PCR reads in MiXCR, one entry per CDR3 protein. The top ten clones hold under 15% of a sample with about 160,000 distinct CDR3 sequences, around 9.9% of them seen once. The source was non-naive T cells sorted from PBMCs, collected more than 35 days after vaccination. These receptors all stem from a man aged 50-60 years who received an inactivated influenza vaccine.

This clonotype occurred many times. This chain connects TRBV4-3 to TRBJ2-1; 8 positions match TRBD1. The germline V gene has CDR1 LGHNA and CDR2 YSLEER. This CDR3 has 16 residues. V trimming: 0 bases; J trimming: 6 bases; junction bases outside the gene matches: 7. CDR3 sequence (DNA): TGCGCCAGCAGCCAAGATCGGACAGGGTTTCTCAATGAGCAGTTCTTC. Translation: CASSQDRTGFLNEQFF.

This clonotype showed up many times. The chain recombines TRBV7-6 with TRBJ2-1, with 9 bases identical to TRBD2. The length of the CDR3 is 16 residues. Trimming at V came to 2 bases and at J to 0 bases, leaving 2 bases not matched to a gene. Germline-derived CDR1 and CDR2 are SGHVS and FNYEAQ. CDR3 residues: CASSLFSGSSYNEQFF. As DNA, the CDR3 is TGTGCCAGCAGCTTATTTAGCGGGAGCTCCTACAATGAGCAGTTCTTC.

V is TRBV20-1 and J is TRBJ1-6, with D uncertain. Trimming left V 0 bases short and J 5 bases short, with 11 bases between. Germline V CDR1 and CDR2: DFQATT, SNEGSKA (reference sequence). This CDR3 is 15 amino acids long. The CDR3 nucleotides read TGCAGTGCTAGAGATCTTCTATCCAATAATTCACCCCTCCACTTT. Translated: CSARDLLSNNSPLHF.

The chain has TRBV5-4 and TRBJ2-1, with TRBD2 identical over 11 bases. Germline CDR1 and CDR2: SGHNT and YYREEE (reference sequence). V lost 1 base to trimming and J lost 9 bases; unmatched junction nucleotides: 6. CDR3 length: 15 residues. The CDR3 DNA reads TGTGCCAGCAGCTTGAGGTCTAGCGGGGGGAGTGAGCAGTTCTTC. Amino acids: CASSLRSSGGSEQFF. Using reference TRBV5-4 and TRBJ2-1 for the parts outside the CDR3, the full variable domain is ETGVTQSPTHLIKTRGQQVTLRCSSQSGHNTVSWYQQALGQGPQFIFQYYREEENGRGNFPPRFSGLQFPNYSSELNVNALELDDSALYLCASSLRSSGGSEQFFGPGTRLTVL.

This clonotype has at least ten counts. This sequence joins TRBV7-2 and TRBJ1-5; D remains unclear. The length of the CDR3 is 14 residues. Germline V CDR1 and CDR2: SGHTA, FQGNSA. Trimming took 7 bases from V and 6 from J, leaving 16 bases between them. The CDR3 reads CASTKSGAGQPQHF. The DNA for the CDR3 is TGTGCCAGCACCAAAAGTGGCGCGGGTCAGCCCCAGCATTTT.

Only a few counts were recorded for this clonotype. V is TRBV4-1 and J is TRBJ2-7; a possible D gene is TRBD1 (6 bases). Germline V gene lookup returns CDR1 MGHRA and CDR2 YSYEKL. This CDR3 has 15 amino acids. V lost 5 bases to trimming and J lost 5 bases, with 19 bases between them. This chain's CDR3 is CASSARWTVRDEQYF. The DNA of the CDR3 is TGCGCCAGCAGCGCTCGATGGACAGTCCGGGACGAGCAGTACTTC.

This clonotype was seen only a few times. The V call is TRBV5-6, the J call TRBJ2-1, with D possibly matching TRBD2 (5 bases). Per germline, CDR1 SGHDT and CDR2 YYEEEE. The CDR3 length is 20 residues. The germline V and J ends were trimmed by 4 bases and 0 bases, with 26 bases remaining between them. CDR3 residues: CASSASWPDLQTDSYNEQFF. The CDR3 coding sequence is TGTGCCAGCAGCGCTAGCTGGCCGGACCTCCAGACGGACTCCTACAATGAGCAGTTCTTC.

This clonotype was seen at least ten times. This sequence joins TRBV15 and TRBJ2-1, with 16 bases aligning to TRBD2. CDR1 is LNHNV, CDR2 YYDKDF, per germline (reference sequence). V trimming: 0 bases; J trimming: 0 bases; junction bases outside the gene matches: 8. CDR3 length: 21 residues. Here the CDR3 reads CATSRDQMGLAGGSSYNEQFF. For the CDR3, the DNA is TGTGCCACCAGCAGAGATCAAATGGGACTAGCGGGAGGGAGCTCCTACAATGAGCAGTTCTTC.

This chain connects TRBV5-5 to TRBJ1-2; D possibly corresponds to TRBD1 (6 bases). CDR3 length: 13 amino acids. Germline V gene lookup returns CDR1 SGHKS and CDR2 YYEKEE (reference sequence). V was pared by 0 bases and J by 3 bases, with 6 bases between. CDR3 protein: CASSLGGHYGYTF. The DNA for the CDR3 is TGTGCCAGCAGCTTGGGGGGGCACTATGGCTACACCTTC.

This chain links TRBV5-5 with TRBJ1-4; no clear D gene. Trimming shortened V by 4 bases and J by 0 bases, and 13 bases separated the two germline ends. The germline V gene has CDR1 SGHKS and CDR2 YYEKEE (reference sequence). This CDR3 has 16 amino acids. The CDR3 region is CASSPLGSATNEKLFF. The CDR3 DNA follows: TGTGCCAGCAGCCCTCTCGGGAGTGCAACTAATGAAAAACTGTTTTTT.

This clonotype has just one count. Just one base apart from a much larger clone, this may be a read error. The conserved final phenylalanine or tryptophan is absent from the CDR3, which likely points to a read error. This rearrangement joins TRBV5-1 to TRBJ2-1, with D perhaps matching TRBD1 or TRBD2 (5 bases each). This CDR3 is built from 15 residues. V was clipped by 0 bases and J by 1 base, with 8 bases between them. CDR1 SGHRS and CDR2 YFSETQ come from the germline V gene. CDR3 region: CASSLVGDSYNEQFS. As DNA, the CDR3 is TGCGCCAGCAGCTTGGTGGGGGATTCCTACAATGAGCAGTTCTCC.

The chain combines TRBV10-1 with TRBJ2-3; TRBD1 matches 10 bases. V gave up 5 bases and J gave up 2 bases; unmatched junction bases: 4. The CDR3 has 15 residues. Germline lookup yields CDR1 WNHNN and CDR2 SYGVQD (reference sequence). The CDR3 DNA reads TGCGCCAGCAGTAGGGACAGGGGAATCACAGATACGCAGTATTTT. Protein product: CASSRDRGITDTQYF.

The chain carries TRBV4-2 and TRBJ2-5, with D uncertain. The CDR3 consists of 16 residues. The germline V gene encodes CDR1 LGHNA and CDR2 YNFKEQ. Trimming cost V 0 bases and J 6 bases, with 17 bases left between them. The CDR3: CASSQEGRPPQKTQYF. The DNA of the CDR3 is TGTGCCAGCAGCCAAGAAGGCCGACCCCCTCAAAAGACCCAGTACTTC.

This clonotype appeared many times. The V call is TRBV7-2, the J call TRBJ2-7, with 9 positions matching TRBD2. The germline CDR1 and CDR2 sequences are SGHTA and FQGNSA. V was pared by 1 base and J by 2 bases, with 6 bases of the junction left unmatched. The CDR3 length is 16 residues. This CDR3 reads CASSLVSSGIPYEQYF. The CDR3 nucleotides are TGTGCCAGCAGCTTAGTCTCTAGCGGGATTCCCTACGAGCAGTACTTC.

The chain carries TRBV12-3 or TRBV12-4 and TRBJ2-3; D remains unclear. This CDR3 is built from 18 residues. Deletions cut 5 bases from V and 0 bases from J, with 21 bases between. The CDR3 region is CASSPSVVGKISTDTQYF. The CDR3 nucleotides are TGTGCCAGCAGTCCCAGTGTCGTGGGGAAAATCAGCACAGATACGCAGTATTTT.

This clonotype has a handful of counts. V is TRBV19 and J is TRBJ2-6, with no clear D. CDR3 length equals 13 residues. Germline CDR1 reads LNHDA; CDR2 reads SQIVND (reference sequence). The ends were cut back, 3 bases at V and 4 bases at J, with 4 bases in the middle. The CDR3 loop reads CASSIVGANVLTF. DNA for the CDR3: TGTGCCAGTAGTATCGTCGGGGCCAACGTCCTGACTTTC.

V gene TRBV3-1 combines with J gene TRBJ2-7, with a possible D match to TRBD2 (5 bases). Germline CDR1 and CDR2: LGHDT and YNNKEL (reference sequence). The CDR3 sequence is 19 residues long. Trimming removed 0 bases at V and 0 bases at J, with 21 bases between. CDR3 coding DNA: TGTGCCAGCAGCCAAGAGGGATCGGTCGGGCGGGCGGACTCCTACGAGCAGTACTTC. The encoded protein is CASSQEGSVGRADSYEQYF.

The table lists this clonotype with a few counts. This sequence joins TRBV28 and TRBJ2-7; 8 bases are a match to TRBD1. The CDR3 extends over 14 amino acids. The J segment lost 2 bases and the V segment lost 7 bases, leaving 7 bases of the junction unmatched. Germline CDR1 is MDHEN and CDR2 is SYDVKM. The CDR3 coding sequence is TGTGCCAGCAAAGATCAGGGGGCCACCTACGAGCAGTACTTC. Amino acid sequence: CASKDQGATYEQYF. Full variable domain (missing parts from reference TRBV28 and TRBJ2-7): DVKVTQSSRYLVKRTGEKVFLECVQDMDHENMFWYRQDPGLGLRLIYFSYDVKMKEKGDIPEGYSVSREKKERFSLILESASTNQTSMYLCASKDQGATYEQYFGPGTRLTVT.

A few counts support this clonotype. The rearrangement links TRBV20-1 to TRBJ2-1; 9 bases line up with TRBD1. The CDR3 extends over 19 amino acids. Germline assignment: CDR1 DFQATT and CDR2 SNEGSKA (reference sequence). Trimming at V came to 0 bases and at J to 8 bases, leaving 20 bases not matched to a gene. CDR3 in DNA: TGCAGTGCTAGAGATGGGACAGGGAGACAGCGGTACCTACGGGATGAGCAGTTCTTC. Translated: CSARDGTGRQRYLRDEQFF.

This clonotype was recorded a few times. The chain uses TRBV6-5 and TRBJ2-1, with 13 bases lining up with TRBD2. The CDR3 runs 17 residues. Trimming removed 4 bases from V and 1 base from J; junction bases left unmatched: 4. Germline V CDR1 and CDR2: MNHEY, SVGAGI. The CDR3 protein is CASSFGLAGASYNEQFF. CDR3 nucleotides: TGTGCCAGCAGTTTCGGACTAGCGGGGGCTTCCTACAATGAGCAGTTCTTC.

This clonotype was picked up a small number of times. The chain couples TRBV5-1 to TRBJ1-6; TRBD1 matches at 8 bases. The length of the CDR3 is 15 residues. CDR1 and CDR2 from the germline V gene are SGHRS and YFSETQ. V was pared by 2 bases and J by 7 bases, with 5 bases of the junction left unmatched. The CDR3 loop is CASSFGGTGNSPLHF. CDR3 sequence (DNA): TGCGCCAGCAGCTTCGGGGGGACAGGAAATTCACCCCTCCACTTT.

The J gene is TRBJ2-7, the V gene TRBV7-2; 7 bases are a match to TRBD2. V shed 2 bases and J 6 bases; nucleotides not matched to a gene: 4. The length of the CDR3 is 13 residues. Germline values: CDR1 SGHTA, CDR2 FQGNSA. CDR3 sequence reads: CASSLKRDGEQYF. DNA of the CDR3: TGTGCCAGCAGCTTAAAGCGGGACGGCGAGCAGTACTTC.

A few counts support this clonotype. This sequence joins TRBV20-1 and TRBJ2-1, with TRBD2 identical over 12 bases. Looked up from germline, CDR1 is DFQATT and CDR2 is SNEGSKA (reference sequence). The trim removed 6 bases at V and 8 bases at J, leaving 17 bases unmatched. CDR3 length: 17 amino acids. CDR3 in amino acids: CSAYPFLAGGPRDEQFF. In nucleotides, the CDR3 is TGCAGTGCGTACCCTTTCCTAGCGGGAGGGCCGCGGGATGAGCAGTTCTTC.

The CDR3 sequence is CASSASGRASYEQYF. The CDR3, as DNA: TGTGCCAGCAGTGCAAGCGGGAGGGCCTCGTACGAGCAGTACTTC. The chain is built from TRBV2 and TRBJ2-7; TRBD2 matches 10 bases. Germline CDR1 is SNHLY and CDR2 is FYNNEI. Trimming removed 4 bases from V and 4 bases from J; junction bases left unmatched: 7. The CDR3 spans 15 residues.